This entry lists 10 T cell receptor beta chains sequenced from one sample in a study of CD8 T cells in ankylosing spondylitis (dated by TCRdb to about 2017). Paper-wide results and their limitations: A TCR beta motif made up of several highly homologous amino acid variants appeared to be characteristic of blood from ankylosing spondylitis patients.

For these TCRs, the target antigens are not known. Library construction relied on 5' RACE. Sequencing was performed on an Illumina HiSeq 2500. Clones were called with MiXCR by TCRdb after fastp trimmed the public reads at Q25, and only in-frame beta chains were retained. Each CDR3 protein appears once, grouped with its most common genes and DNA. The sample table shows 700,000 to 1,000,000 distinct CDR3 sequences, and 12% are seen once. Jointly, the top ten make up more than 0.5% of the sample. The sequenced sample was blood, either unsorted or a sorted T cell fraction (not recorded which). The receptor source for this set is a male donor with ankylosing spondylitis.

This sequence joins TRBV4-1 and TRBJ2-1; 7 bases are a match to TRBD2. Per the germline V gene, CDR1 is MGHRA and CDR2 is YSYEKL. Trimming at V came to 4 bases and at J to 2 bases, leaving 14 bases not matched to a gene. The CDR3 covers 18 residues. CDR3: CASSPLGASGIPYNEQFF. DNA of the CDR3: TGCGCCAGCAGCCCCCTTGGGGCTAGCGGTATCCCCTACAATGAGCAGTTCTTC.

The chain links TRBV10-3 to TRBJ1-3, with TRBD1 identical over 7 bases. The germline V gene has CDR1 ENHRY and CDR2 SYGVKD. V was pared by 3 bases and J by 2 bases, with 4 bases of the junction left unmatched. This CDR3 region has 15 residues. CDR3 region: CAISDGQEAGNTIYF. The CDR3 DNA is TGTGCCATCAGTGACGGACAGGAGGCTGGAAACACCATATATTTT.

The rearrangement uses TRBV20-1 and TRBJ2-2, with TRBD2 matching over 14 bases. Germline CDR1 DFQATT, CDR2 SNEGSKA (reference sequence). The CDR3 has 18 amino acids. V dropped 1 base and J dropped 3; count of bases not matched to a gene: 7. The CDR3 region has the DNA TGCAGTGCTAGAGTGACTAGCGGGGGGGCCGTGGACACCGGGGAGCTGTTTTTT. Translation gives CSARVTSGGAVDTGELFF.

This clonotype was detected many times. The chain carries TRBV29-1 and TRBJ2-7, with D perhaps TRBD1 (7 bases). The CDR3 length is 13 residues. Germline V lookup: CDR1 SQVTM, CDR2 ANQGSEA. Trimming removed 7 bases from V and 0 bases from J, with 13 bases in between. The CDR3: CSGRDRLSYEQYF. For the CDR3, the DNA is TGCAGCGGGAGGGACAGACTCTCCTACGAGCAGTACTTC.

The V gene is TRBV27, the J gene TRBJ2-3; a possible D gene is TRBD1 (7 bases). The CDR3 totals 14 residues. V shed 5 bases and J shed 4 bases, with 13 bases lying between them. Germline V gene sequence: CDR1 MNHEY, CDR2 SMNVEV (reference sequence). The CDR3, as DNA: TGTGCCAGCAGTACCAGGGGGAGGTCAGATACGCAGTATTTT. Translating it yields CASSTRGRSDTQYF.

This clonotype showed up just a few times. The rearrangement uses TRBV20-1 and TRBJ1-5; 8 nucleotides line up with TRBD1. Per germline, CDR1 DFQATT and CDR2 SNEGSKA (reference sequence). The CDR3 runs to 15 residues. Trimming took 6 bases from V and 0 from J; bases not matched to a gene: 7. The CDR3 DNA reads TGCAGTGCCTGGACAGGGCGATTTAGCAATCAGCCCCAGCATTTT. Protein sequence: CSAWTGRFSNQPQHF.

Written as DNA, the CDR3 is TGCGCCAGCAGCTTACAGGGAACCAAAAACATTCAGTACTTC. This codes for CASSLQGTKNIQYF. The V call is TRBV5-1, the J call TRBJ2-4; D may be TRBD1 (6 bases). Per the germline V gene, CDR1 is SGHRS and CDR2 is YFSETQ. With 2 bases removed from V and 2 bases from J, the gap between germline ends came to 8 bases. This CDR3 contains 14 residues.

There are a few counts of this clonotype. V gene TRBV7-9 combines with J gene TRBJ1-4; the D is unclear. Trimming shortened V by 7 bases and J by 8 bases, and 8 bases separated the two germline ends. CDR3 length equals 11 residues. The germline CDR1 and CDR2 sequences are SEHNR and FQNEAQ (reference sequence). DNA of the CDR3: TGTGCCAGCACCTTTACAGAAAAACTGTTTTTT. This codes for CASTFTEKLFF. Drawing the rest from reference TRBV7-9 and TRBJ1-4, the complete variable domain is DTGVSQNPRHKITKRGQNVTFRCDPISEHNRLYWYRQTLGQGPEFLTYFQNEAQLEKSRLLSDRFSAERPKGSFSTLEIQRTEQGDSAMYLCASTFTEKLFFGSGTQLSVL.

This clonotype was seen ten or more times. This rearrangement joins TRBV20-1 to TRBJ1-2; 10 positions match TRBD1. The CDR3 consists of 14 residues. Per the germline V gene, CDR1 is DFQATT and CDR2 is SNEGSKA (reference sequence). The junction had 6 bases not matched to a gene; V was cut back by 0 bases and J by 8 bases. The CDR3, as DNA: TGCAGTGCTAGAGATCTGGACAGGGGGGTCGGCTACACCTTC. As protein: CSARDLDRGVGYTF.

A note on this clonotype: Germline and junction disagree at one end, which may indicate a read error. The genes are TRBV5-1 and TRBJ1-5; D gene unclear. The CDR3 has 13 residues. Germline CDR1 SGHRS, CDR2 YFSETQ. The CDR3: CASGFDIYQPQHF. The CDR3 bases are TGCGCCAGCGGCTTTGACATCTATCAGCCCCAGCATTTT.